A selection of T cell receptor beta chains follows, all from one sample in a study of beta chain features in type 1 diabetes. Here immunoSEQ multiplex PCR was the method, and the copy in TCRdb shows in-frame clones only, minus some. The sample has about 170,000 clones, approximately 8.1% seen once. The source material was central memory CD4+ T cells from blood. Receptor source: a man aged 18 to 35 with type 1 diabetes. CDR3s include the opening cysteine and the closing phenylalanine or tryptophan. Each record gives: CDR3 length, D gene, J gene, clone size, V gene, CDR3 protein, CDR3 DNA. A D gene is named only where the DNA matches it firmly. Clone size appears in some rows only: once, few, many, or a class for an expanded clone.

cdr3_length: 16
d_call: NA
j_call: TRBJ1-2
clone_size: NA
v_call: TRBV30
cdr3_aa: CAWIRGGLPQTFGYTF
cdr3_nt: TGTGCCTGGATTCGCGGCGGCCTCCCCCAAACTTTTGGCTACACCTTC

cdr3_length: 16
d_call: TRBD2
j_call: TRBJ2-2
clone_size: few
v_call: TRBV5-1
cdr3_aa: CASSLAALAGAGELFF
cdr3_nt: TGCGCCAGCAGCTTGGCCGCGCTAGCGGGGGCCGGGGAGCTGTTTTTT

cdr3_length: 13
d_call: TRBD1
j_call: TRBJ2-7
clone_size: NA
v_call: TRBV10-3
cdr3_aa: CAISDRGLGEQYF
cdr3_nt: TGTGCCATCAGTGACAGGGGGCTGGGGGAGCAGTACTTC

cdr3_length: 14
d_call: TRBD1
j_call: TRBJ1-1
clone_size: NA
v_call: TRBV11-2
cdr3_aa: CASTPGGRNTEAFF
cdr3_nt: TGTGCCAGCACCCCAGGGGGGCGGAACACTGAAGCTTTCTTT

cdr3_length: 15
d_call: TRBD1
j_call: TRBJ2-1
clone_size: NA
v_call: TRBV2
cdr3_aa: CASSVDRGLYNEQFF
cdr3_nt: TGTGCCAGCAGTGTAGATAGGGGGCTCTACAATGAGCAGTTCTTC

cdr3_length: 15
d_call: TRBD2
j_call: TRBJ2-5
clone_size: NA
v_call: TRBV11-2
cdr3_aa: CASSSTLTGGETQYF
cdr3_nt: TGTGCCAGCAGCTCGACATTGACCGGGGGGGAGACCCAGTACTTC

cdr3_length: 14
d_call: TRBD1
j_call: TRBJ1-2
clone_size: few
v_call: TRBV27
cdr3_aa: CASSPIQGARGYTF
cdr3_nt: TGTGCCAGCAGTCCTATCCAGGGGGCGCGGGGCTACACCTTC

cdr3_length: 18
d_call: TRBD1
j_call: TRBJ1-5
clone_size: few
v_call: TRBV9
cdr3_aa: CASSTRSPRGYSNQPQHF
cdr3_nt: TGTGCCAGCAGCACAAGGAGTCCCAGGGGGTATAGCAATCAGCCCCAGCATTTT

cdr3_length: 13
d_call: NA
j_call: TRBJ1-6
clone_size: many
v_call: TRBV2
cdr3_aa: CAVCRVPNSPLHF
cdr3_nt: TGTGCCGTATGTCGGGTTCCTAATTCACCCCTCCACTTT

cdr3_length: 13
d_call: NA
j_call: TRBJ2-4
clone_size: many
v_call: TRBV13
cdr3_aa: CASSSDAVNIQYF
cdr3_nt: TGTGCCAGCAGCTCTGACGCGGTAAACATTCAGTACTTC

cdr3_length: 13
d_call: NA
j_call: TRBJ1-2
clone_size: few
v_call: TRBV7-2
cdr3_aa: CASSWNRNYGYTF
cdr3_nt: TGTGCCAGCAGCTGGAACAGGAACTATGGCTACACCTTC

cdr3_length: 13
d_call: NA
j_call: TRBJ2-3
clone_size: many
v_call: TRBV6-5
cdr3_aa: CASNRNGEDTQYF
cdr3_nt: TGTGCCAGCAACAGGAATGGAGAAGATACGCAGTATTTT

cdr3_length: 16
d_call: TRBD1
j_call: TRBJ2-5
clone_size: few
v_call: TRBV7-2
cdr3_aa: CASSLQTGVPQETQYF
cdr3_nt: TGTGCCAGCAGCTTACAGACAGGGGTCCCCCAAGAGACCCAGTACTTC

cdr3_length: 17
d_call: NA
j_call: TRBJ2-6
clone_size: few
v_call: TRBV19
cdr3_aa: CASSMGIDSSGANVLTF
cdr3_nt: TGTGCCAGTAGTATGGGGATCGACAGCTCTGGGGCCAACGTCCTGACTTTC

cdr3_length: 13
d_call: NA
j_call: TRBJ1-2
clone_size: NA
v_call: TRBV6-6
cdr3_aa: CASSGHTGNGYTF
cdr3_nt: TGTGCCAGCAGTGGGCACACAGGGAACGGCTACACCTTC

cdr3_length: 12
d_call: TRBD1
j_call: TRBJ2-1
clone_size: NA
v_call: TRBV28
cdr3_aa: CATTGTVDEQFF
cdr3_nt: TGTGCCACCACCGGGACAGTCGATGAGCAGTTCTTC

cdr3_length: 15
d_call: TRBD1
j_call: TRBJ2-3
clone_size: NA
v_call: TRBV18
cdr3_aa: CASSPRQGRTDTQYF
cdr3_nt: TGTGCCAGCTCACCGAGACAGGGGAGGACAGATACGCAGTATTTT

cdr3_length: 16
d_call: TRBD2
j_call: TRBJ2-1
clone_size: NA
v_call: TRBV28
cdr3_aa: CASSRLAGGSYNEQFF
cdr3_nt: TGTGCCAGCAGTAGACTAGCGGGGGGCTCCTACAATGAGCAGTTCTTC

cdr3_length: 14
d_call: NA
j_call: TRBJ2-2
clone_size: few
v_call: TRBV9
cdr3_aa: CASSGLQGAGELFF
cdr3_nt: TGTGCCAGCAGCGGATTACAGGGAGCCGGGGAGCTGTTTTTT

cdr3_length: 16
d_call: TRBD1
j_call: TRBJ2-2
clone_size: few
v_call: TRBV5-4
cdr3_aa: CASRGSDRGQVGELFF
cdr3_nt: TGTGCCAGCAGAGGATCGGACAGGGGGCAAGTCGGGGAGCTGTTTTTT

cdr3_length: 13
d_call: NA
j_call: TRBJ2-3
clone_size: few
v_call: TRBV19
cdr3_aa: CASSEASTDTQYF
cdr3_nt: TGTGCCAGTAGTGAGGCTAGCACAGATACGCAGTATTTT

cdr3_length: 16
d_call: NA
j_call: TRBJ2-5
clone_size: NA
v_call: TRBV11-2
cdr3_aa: CASSLSRTVKQETQYF
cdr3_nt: TGTGCCAGCAGCTTAAGCAGGACAGTGAAACAAGAGACCCAGTACTTC

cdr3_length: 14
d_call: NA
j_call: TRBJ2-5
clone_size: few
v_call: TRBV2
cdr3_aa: CASSLDTGMETQYF
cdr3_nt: TGTGCCAGCAGCCTCGACACAGGGATGGAGACCCAGTACTTC

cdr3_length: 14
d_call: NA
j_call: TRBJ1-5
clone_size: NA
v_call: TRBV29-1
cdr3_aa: CSVGGGGANQPQHF
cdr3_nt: TGCAGCGTTGGGGGTGGGGGGGCCAATCAGCCCCAGCATTTT